Below, 31 T cell receptor beta chains from the same sample are listed, as sequenced in a study of blood T cell repertoires in COVID-19. The repertoire was sequenced with immunoSEQ multiplex PCR; TCRdb's copy has only in-frame clones and lacks some. The data show about 76,000 clones, approximately 78% seen once. The material sequenced was peripheral blood. The receptors originated from a human donor in a cohort sampled during active COVID-19.

Concerning this clone itself: The identical CDR3 is also encoded by other nucleotide sequences in the sample. The V gene is TRBV5-1, the J gene TRBJ2-5, with a weak D call TRBD2 (5 bases). Germline CDR1 and CDR2: SGHRS and YFSETQ. The CDR3 length is 13 residues. Trimming stripped 4 bases from V and 5 bases from J, with 12 bases between. CDR3 sequence (DNA): TGCGCCAGCAGCCTAGGACGAGGGGAGACCCAGTACTTC. As protein: CASSLGRGETQYF.

The chain carries TRBV5-6 and TRBJ1-3; the match to TRBD1 covers 7 bases. The trim removed 4 bases at V and 2 bases at J, leaving 18 bases unmatched. Looked up from germline, CDR1 is SGHDT and CDR2 is YYEEEE. The CDR3 extends over 19 amino acids. CDR3 protein: CASSTPGQFELFPGNTIYF. The CDR3 bases are TGTGCCAGCAGCACGCCGGGACAGTTTGAACTCTTTCCTGGAAACACCATATATTTT.

The V gene is TRBV10-1, the J gene TRBJ1-4, with D possibly TRBD1 on 6 matching bases. The germline V gene has CDR1 WNHNN and CDR2 SYGVQD (reference sequence). V was shortened by 3 bases and J by 7 bases, with 9 bases between the two germline ends. The CDR3 runs 13 residues. The CDR3 here is CASSEQGREKLFF. Here the CDR3 DNA reads TGCGCCAGCAGTGAACAGGGTCGTGAAAAACTGTTTTTT.

This clone has only a few counts. The CDR3 sequence is CASSESGTGLSGYTF. The CDR3 DNA is TGTGCCAGCAGTGAAAGTGGGACAGGGTTGAGTGGCTACACCTTC. The V call is TRBV2, the J call TRBJ1-2; TRBD1 matches 9 bases. The CDR3 runs to 15 residues. V was clipped by 2 bases and J by 7 bases; unmatched bases: 8. In germline, CDR1 is SNHLY, CDR2 FYNNEI.

This chain connects TRBV9 to TRBJ1-4; 7 bases match TRBD1. Germline V lookup: CDR1 SGDLS, CDR2 YYNGEE. The length of the CDR3 is 15 residues. Losses at the gene ends were 4 bases for V and 3 bases for J; bases not matched to a gene: 6. CDR3 sequence reads: CASSKSGQPNEKLFF. The CDR3 region has the DNA TGTGCCAGCAGCAAATCGGGACAGCCTAATGAAAAACTGTTTTTT. The variable domain in full, with the rest retrieved from reference TRBV9 and TRBJ1-4, is DSGVTQTPKHLITATGQRVTLRCSPRSGDLSVYWYQQSLDQGLQFLIQYYNGEERAKGNILERFSAQQFPDLHSELNLSSLELGDSALYFCASSKSGQPNEKLFFGSGTQLSVL.

The chain has TRBV19 and TRBJ1-5; D is ambiguous. Germline CDR1 and CDR2: LNHDA and SQIVND (reference sequence). V was trimmed by 9 bases and J by 9 bases, leaving 21 bases between them. This CDR3 is built from 14 residues. CDR3 sequence: CASSPAGGPPPQHF. DNA of the CDR3: TGTGCCAGCTCGCCGGCGGGAGGCCCACCGCCCCAGCATTTT.

This chain connects TRBV11-1 to TRBJ2-3; no reliable D call. Germline CDR1 and CDR2: SGHAT and FQDESV (reference sequence). CDR3 length: 15 amino acids. Trimming pared 1 base from V and 2 bases from J, leaving 10 bases between. The CDR3 bases are TGTGCCAGCAGCTTAGGCCTCATAGCCACAGATACGCAGTATTTT. This codes for CASSLGLIATDTQYF. Based on the CDR3 plus reference TRBV11-1 and TRBJ2-3, the full variable domain is EAEVAQSPRYKITEKSQAVAFWCDPISGHATLYWYRQILGQGPELLVQFQDESVVDDSQLPKDRFSAERLKGVDSTLKIQPAELGDSAMYLCASSLGLIATDTQYFGPGTRLTVL.

V gene TRBV6-6 combines with J gene TRBJ1-6, with D maybe TRBD1 (6 bases). There are 13 residues in the CDR3. From germline, CDR1 is MNHNY and CDR2 SVGAGI (reference sequence). Trimming shortened V by 4 bases and J by 8 bases, and 9 bases separated the two germline ends. In nucleotides, the CDR3 is TGTGCCAGCAGTTCTCGACAGGATTCACCCCTCCACTTT. Translated, it gives CASSSRQDSPLHF.

The chain has TRBV10-2 and TRBJ2-3; 9 bases are shared with TRBD2. The germline V gene encodes CDR1 WSHSY and CDR2 SAAADI. The CDR3 covers 17 residues. V was clipped by 3 bases and J by 8 bases; unmatched bases: 15. CDR3 sequence (DNA): TGCGCCAGCAGTGACCCCTTCCTGGCGGGGGGGCCTAGTACGCAGTATTTT. Translated: CASSDPFLAGGPSTQYF.

CDR3 sequence reads: CASSFRPGTGAGGYTF. The DNA for the CDR3 is TGCGCCAGCAGCTTCCGTCCCGGGACAGGGGCTGGCGGCTACACCTTC. J is TRBJ1-2 and V is TRBV5-1; the match to TRBD1 covers 10 bases. V was clipped by 2 bases and J by 8 bases; unmatched bases: 12. This CDR3 is built from 16 residues. Germline CDR1 is SGHRS and CDR2 is YFSETQ.

V is TRBV7-3 and J is TRBJ1-6, with 8 bases aligning to TRBD1. Germline-derived CDR1 and CDR2 are SGHTA and FQGTGA. The V gene end was trimmed by 5 bases and the J gene end by 6 bases; junction bases not matched to a gene: 12. The length of the CDR3 is 17 residues. As DNA, the CDR3 is TGTGCCAGCAGCCTCCAGGGGGCTGGGGATGGTAATTCACCCCTCCACTTT. Amino acids: CASSLQGAGDGNSPLHF.

This clone came up once. The CDR3 loop reads CASSQDGEGGYTF. The CDR3 nucleotides are TGTGCCAGCAGCCAAGACGGGGAGGGGGGCTACACCTTC. The chain couples TRBV3-1 (or the pseudogene TRBV3-2) to TRBJ1-2; possible D gene TRBD1, 5 bases. V shed 0 bases and J shed 8 bases, with 10 bases lying between them. The CDR3 totals 13 residues. Germline V gene lookup returns CDR1 LGHDT and CDR2 YNNKEL (reference sequence).

The chain uses TRBV3-1 (or the pseudogene TRBV3-2) and TRBJ1-2, with TRBD1 as a possible D gene (6 bases). CDR3 length: 14 amino acids. Germline CDR1 LGHDT, CDR2 YNNKEL (reference sequence). Between the trimmed V and J ends, which lost 3 bases and 6 bases, there was a span of 14 bases. The CDR3 sequence is CASSQTGPMNGYTF. In nucleotides, the CDR3 is TGTGCCAGCAGCCAGACAGGACCGATGAATGGCTACACCTTC.

The chain employs TRBV7-9 and TRBJ2-1, with D maybe TRBD1 (5 bases). This CDR3 contains 12 residues. The germline V gene encodes CDR1 SEHNR and CDR2 FQNEAQ (reference sequence). V dropped 5 bases and J dropped 8 bases, with 10 bases sitting between them. CDR3 sequence (DNA): TGTGCCAGCAGCCCGCAGGGTTATGAGCAGTTCTTC. It specifies CASSPQGYEQFF.

This clone appeared a single time. V gene TRBV7-2 combines with J gene TRBJ2-2, with a possible D match to TRBD1 (6 bases). V dropped 5 bases and J dropped 9 bases, with 10 bases sitting between them. The CDR3 runs to 12 residues. Germline V CDR1 and CDR2: SGHTA, FQGNSA. CDR3 region: CASSRGIRELFF. The CDR3 DNA reads as TGTGCCAGCAGCAGGGGGATCAGGGAGCTGTTTTTT.

In nucleotides, the CDR3 is TGCGCCAGCAGCTTTTACGGGACTAGTAACACCGGGGAGCTGTTTTTT. The encoded protein is CASSFYGTSNTGELFF. V and J are TRBV5-1 and TRBJ2-2, with TRBD2 identical over 8 bases. Trimming removed 2 bases from V and 2 bases from J; junction bases left unmatched: 5. CDR1 is SGHRS, CDR2 YFSETQ, per germline. The CDR3 consists of 16 residues.

This chain uses TRBV12-3 or TRBV12-4 with TRBJ1-2, with D hard to call. The V and J ends lost 10 bases and 4 bases respectively, with 10 bases between them. This CDR3 contains 11 residues. The CDR3 is CATTAAYGYTF. The CDR3 bases are TGTGCCACCACCGCGGCCTATGGCTACACCTTC.

The rearrangement joins TRBV27 to TRBJ2-3; 8 nucleotides line up with TRBD2. The CDR3 consists of 17 residues. Germline CDR1 and CDR2: MNHEY and SMNVEV (reference sequence). V shed 5 bases and J 2 bases; nucleotides not matched to a gene: 12. The CDR3 nucleotides read TGTGCCAGCAGTCCCTTTGGCGGCGGGGGGTTCACAGATACGCAGTATTTT. The encoded protein is CASSPFGGGGFTDTQYF.

The rearrangement links TRBV27 to TRBJ1-2; maybe TRBD1 (6 bases). This CDR3 is 15 amino acids long. CDR1 and CDR2 (germline): MNHEY, SMNVEV (reference sequence). Trimming cost V 4 bases and J 0 bases, with 12 bases left between them. CDR3 protein: CASSSTPGANYGYTF. Written as DNA, the CDR3 is TGTGCCAGCAGTTCCACCCCAGGGGCTAACTATGGCTACACCTTC.

This chain uses TRBV11-2 with TRBJ2-7, with 7 bases lining up with TRBD1. Germline CDR1 is SGHAT and CDR2 is FQNNGV. With 5 bases clipped from V and 11 bases from J, the junction kept 15 bases outside the gene matches. This CDR3 region has 14 residues. The CDR3 region is CASSPSPGQFREYF. The CDR3 bases are TGTGCCAGCAGCCCAAGCCCGGGACAGTTCAGAGAGTACTTC.

The gene calls are TRBV5-1 and TRBJ2-3, with 8 bases identical to TRBD2. CDR3 length equals 16 residues. Germline trimming cut 0 bases from V and 0 bases from J; bases unmatched to any gene: 3. Per the germline V gene, CDR1 is SGHRS and CDR2 is YFSETQ. CDR3 region: CASSLDAGGSTDTQYF. The CDR3 DNA reads as TGCGCCAGCAGCTTGGACGCGGGGGGAAGCACAGATACGCAGTATTTT.

This sequence joins TRBV6-6 and TRBJ2-6; a possible D gene is TRBD1 (6 bases). Germline assignment: CDR1 MNHNY and CDR2 SVGAGI (reference sequence). CDR3 size: 19 residues. V lost 5 bases, J lost 7 bases, and 27 bases lay in between. The CDR3 DNA reads as TGTGCCAGCAGTCCGGTTTGGACAGCCGCAGAGAATACTGCCAACGTCCTGACTTTC. Encoded protein: CASSPVWTAAENTANVLTF.

Concerning this clone: Other DNA sequences in this sample translate to the same CDR3. V gene TRBV7-9 combines with J gene TRBJ2-7, with D possibly TRBD2 on 5 matching bases. The length of the CDR3 is 14 residues. V lost 1 base and J 2 bases, leaving 9 bases between the germline ends. The V gene's germline CDR1 is SEHNR and CDR2 FQNEAQ (reference sequence). The CDR3: CASSLGTEPYEQYF. In DNA form, the CDR3 reads TGTGCCAGCAGCTTAGGGACTGAACCCTACGAGCAGTACTTC.

This chain connects TRBV5-8 to TRBJ2-7; 7 bases align to TRBD1. Germline loops: CDR1 SGHTS, CDR2 YDEGEE. V lost 3 bases, J lost 0 bases, and 6 bases stayed unmatched. The CDR3 runs 15 residues. The CDR3 bases are TGTGCCAGCAGCTCTGACAGGGCGGGCTCCTACGAGCAGTACTTC. This gives the protein CASSSDRAGSYEQYF.

This clone appeared a single time. The chain joins TRBV5-1 to TRBJ2-3; 7 nucleotides align to TRBD1. CDR3 size: 17 residues. The trim removed 0 bases at V and 2 bases at J, leaving 9 bases unmatched. The V gene's germline CDR1 is SGHRS and CDR2 YFSETQ. CDR3 DNA: TGCGCCAGCAGCTTGGGACAGGGCAACCTACTCACAGATACGCAGTATTTT. Translation: CASSLGQGNLLTDTQYF.

The V call is TRBV28, the J call TRBJ2-7; tentatively, D is TRBD1 (5 bases). CDR1 and CDR2 (germline): MDHEN, SYDVKM. The CDR3 totals 13 residues. With 5 bases removed from V and 6 bases from J, the gap between germline ends came to 14 bases. CDR3 nucleotides: TGTGCCAGCAGTCAAGGGGTTTCGCGCGAGCAGTACTTC. Translated, it gives CASSQGVSREQYF. Supplemented by reference TRBV28 and TRBJ2-7, the full variable domain reads DVKVTQSSRYLVKRTGEKVFLECVQDMDHENMFWYRQDPGLGLRLIYFSYDVKMKEKGDIPEGYSVSREKKERFSLILESASTNQTSMYLCASSQGVSREQYFGPGTRLTVT.

Of note for this clone: No DNA is shown, since the ends of the CDR3 on it are uncertain; the CDR3 is the one TCRdb lists. The genes are TRBV2 and TRBJ2-7; TRBD1, the table's D call, was not compared with the DNA. The CDR3 length is 14 residues, termini included. Germline V gene lookup returns CDR1 SNHLY and CDR2 FYNNEI. CDR3: CASSVQVSPHEQYF.

The chain carries TRBV4-2 and TRBJ1-2; tentatively, D is TRBD1 (5 bases). Per germline, CDR1 LGHNA and CDR2 YNFKEQ. CDR3 length: 14 amino acids. Trimming cost V 2 bases and J 4 bases, with 11 bases left between them. The CDR3, as DNA: TGTGCCAGCAGCCAAACGGTGGGGGGCTATGGCTACACCTTC. This codes for CASSQTVGGYGYTF.

This chain uses TRBV29-1 with TRBJ1-1; weak D call: TRBD1 (6 bases). This CDR3 region has 15 residues. V was shortened by 0 bases and J by 0 bases, with 11 bases between the two germline ends. Looked up from germline, CDR1 is SQVTM and CDR2 is ANQGSEA. The CDR3 region has the DNA TGCAGCGTTGAAGATCCTTGGGACATGAACACTGAAGCTTTCTTT. It codes for CSVEDPWDMNTEAFF.

This chain joins TRBV6-5 and TRBJ1-6, with D possibly TRBD1 on 5 matching bases. V lost 6 bases, J lost 3 bases, and 9 bases lay in between. The length of the CDR3 is 14 residues. Germline CDR1 is MNHEY and CDR2 is SVGAGI. The CDR3, as DNA: TGTGCCAGCAGCACAGGTCTCTATAATTCACCCCTCCACTTT. This translates into CASSTGLYNSPLHF.

The rearrangement links TRBV6-5 to TRBJ1-4, with D perhaps TRBD1 (5 bases). V lost 4 bases to trimming and J lost 5 bases, with 11 bases between them. CDR1 and CDR2 from the germline V gene are MNHEY and SVGAGI. The CDR3 length is 14 residues. CDR3 amino acids: CASSWGRGNEKLFF. CDR3 in DNA: TGTGCCAGCAGTTGGGGACGGGGGAATGAAAAACTGTTTTTT.